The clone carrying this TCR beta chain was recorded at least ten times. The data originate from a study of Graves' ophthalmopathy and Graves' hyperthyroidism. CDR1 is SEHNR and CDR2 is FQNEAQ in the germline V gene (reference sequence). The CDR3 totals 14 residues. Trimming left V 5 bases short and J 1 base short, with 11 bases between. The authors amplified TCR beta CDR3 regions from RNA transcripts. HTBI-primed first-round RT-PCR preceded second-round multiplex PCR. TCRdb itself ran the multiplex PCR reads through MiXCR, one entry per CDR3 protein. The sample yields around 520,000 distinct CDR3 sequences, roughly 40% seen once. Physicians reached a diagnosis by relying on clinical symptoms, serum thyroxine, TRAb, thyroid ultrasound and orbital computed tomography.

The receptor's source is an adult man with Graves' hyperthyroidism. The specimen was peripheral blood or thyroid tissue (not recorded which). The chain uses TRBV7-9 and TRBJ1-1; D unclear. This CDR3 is CASSLPDPNTEAFF. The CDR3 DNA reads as TGTGCCAGCAGCCTCCCAGACCCGAACACTGAAGCTTTCTTT.